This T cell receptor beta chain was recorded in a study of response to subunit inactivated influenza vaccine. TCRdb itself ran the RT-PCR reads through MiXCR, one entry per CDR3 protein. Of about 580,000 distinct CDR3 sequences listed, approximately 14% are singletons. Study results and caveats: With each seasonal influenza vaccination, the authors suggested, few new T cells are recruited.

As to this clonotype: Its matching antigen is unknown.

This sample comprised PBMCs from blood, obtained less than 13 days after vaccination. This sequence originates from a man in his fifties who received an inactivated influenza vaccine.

The CDR3 bases are TGCAGCGTAGGGGGAGGGAGAGGTCAGCCCCAGCATTTT. Protein product: CSVGGGRGQPQHF. V is TRBV29-1 and J is TRBJ1-5; possibly TRBD1 for D (6 bases). Per the germline V gene, CDR1 is SQVTM and CDR2 is ANQGSEA. Between the trimmed V and J ends, which lost 6 bases and 6 bases, there was a span of 15 bases. This CDR3 spans 13 amino acids.